One and the same sample provided the 11 T cell receptor beta chains below, sequenced in a study of identical twins. TCRdb itself ran the 5' RACE reads through MiXCR, one entry per CDR3 protein. The profile shows roughly 770,000 distinct CDR3 sequences, 15% to 20% of them singletons. These data were also reused for a study on T cells expressing NK-cell markers.

Sequenced: PBMCs. These receptors all come from a woman aged 18-35 years in good health.

This chain joins TRBV29-1 and TRBJ2-1; 10 nucleotides align to TRBD2. Losses at the gene ends were 3 bases for V and 7 bases for J; bases not matched to a gene: 6. The germline V gene encodes CDR1 SQVTM and CDR2 ANQGSEA. CDR3 size: 14 residues. The CDR3 nucleotides are TGCAGCGTTGATCTGGGTAGCGGGAGGAATGAGCAGTTCTTC. Translated, it gives CSVDLGSGRNEQFF.

This clonotype was observed a single time. CDR3 in amino acids: CATPGETQYF. The CDR3 DNA is TGTGCCACCCCGGGGGAGACCCAGTACTTC. The genes are TRBV7-8 and TRBJ2-5, with TRBD2 as a possible D gene (5 bases). CDR3 length: 10 residues. Per germline, CDR1 SGHVS and CDR2 FQNEAQ. Trimming shortened V by 10 bases and J by 5 bases, and 8 bases separated the two germline ends.

The chain recombines TRBV6-2 or TRBV6-3 with TRBJ2-1; D may be TRBD2 (6 bases). Germline V lookup: CDR1 MNHEY, CDR2 SVGEGT. The V gene lost 6 bases and the J gene lost 4 bases, with 22 bases spanning the gap. This CDR3 has 17 amino acids. CDR3 residues: CASRPVEGRRYYNEQFF. The CDR3 nucleotides are TGTGCCAGCAGGCCTGTTGAGGGGAGGCGCTATTACAATGAGCAGTTCTTC.

This chain uses TRBV7-6 with TRBJ2-3; D gene unclear. Trimming pared 1 base from V and 5 bases from J, leaving 13 bases between. The CDR3 has 15 residues. Germline-derived CDR1 and CDR2 are SGHVS and FNYEAQ. As DNA, the CDR3 is TGTGCCAGCAGCTTAGAGGGTTGGGGAAAAGATACGCAGTATTTT. As protein: CASSLEGWGKDTQYF.

This clonotype has just a few counts. The chain couples TRBV20-1 to TRBJ2-1, with D unresolved. The CDR3 length is 11 residues. V was cut by 0 bases and J by 9 bases, with 6 bases left in between. CDR1 is DFQATT and CDR2 is SNEGSKA in the germline V gene (reference sequence). The CDR3 nucleotides are TGCAGTGCTAGAGAAGGCGGTGAGCAGTTCTTC. This gives the protein CSAREGGEQFF.

At least ten counts were recorded for this clonotype. The chain links TRBV12-5 to TRBJ2-5; D unresolved. V lost 8 bases and J lost 1, with 5 bases in between. Looked up from germline, CDR1 is LGHNT and CDR2 is FRNRAP. CDR3 length: 11 amino acids. The CDR3 DNA is TGTGCTAGTACTCTCCAAGAGACCCAGTACTTC. It yields the protein CASTLQETQYF.

This clonotype showed up just a few times. The chain has TRBV7-9 and TRBJ2-3; D possibly matches TRBD1 or TRBD2 (5 bases each). Trimming pared 9 bases from V and 0 bases from J, leaving 22 bases between. Germline CDR1 reads SEHNR; CDR2 reads FQNEAQ (reference sequence). The CDR3 is made up of 17 amino acids. In nucleotides, the CDR3 is TGTGCCAGTAACCCCCTGAGCGGACATTCTAGCACAGATACGCAGTATTTT. This translates into CASNPLSGHSSTDTQYF.

There are a few counts of this clonotype. The chain couples TRBV6-4 to TRBJ2-3; the D gene is possibly TRBD1 (6 bases). V gave up 4 bases and J gave up 4 bases, with 12 bases separating them. CDR3 size: 14 residues. Germline V gene data show CDR1 as MRHNA and CDR2 as SNTAGT. This CDR3 is CASSGGPHADTQYF. The CDR3 nucleotides are TGTGCCAGCAGTGGGGGGCCGCATGCAGATACGCAGTATTTT.

V usage is TRBV3-1 and J usage is TRBJ2-7; D might be TRBD1 (5 bases). From germline, CDR1 is LGHDT and CDR2 YNNKEL (reference sequence). Deletions cut 2 bases from V and 6 bases from J, with 14 bases between. The length of the CDR3 is 14 residues. The CDR3 sequence: CASSQQGLFSEQYF. The CDR3 nucleotides read TGTGCCAGCAGCCAACAGGGCCTTTTTTCCGAGCAGTACTTC.

The chain employs TRBV6-1 and TRBJ1-1, with D uncertain. Trimming cost V 6 bases and J 3 bases, with 11 bases left between them. The CDR3 contains 13 residues. Germline CDR1 reads MNHNS; CDR2 reads SASEGT. This chain's CDR3 is CASRRVRDTEAFF. CDR3 nucleotides: TGTGCCAGCAGGCGGGTGCGGGACACTGAAGCTTTCTTT.

The J gene is TRBJ1-6, the V gene TRBV12-3 or TRBV12-4; D gene ambiguous. V was pared by 6 bases and J by 0 bases, with 9 bases between. This CDR3 has 15 amino acids. As DNA, the CDR3 is TGTGCCAGCAGAAGGAGCAGCTCCTATAATTCACCCCTCCACTTT. Translated: CASRRSSSYNSPLHF.